This T cell receptor (beta chain) came from a study of T cell repertoires in cytomegalovirus infection. Study-wide context: CMV infection and matching HLA type were both indicated by public TCR beta signatures.

Findings and caveats of the study: Across the ex vivo response, the dominant clonotypes were HLA-C-restricted CMV-specific TCR beta clonotypes. CMV carriers with the relevant HLA were identified by cumulative public TCR beta family frequency.

This clonotype has more than one count but fewer than ten. Its matching antigen is unknown. The CDR3 totals 12 residues. With 10 bases removed from V and 4 bases from J, the gap between germline ends came to 12 bases. Germline values: CDR1 LNHDA, CDR2 SQIVND (reference sequence). TCRdb analysed the reads with MiXCR anew, one entry per CDR3 protein. Of around 260,000 distinct CDR3 sequences in the sample, over 20% were seen once. The TCR sequence derives from a human donor in good health (CMV status not recorded). Some clones in this sample may be carry-over from other donors' samples. The rearrangement links TRBV19 to TRBJ2-3; D gene ambiguous. The sequenced sample was PBMCs. CDR3 coding DNA: TGTGCCACCTACGGGTTTTCAGATACGCAGTATTTT. Its translation is CATYGFSDTQYF.